The 2 T cell receptor beta chains given below trace back to one sample, sequenced in a study of shared clonotypes between healthy human individuals. Method: immunoSEQ multiplex PCR; TCRdb's copy keeps in-frame clones and lacks some. Of fewer than 650,000 clones listed, about 79% were seen once; the top ten hold approximately 13%. The sample consisted of PBMCs. The receptors derive from a middle-aged woman in good health. Some clones in this sample may be carry-over from other donors' samples.

V usage is TRBV6-5 and J usage is TRBJ1-3; perhaps TRBD1 as D (5 bases). Trimming removed 8 bases from V and 5 bases from J, with 19 bases in between. Germline V gene data show CDR1 as MNHEY and CDR2 as SVGAGI. The CDR3 is 15 amino acids. This chain's CDR3 is CASRDLGTERNTIYF. CDR3 sequence (DNA): TGTGCCAGCCGAGACCTAGGGACGGAAAGAAACACCATATATTTT.

The chain links TRBV28 to TRBJ2-2; 14 nucleotides line up with TRBD2. The V and J ends lost 5 bases and 7 bases, in that order; junction bases with no gene match: 24. The CDR3 has 22 residues. Germline-derived CDR1 and CDR2 are MDHEN and SYDVKM. CDR3 loop: CASSTRPGGGGTSGSLGGELFF. The DNA for the CDR3 is TGTGCCAGCAGTACAAGACCAGGGGGCGGTGGGACTAGCGGGAGTTTGGGCGGGGAGCTGTTTTTT.